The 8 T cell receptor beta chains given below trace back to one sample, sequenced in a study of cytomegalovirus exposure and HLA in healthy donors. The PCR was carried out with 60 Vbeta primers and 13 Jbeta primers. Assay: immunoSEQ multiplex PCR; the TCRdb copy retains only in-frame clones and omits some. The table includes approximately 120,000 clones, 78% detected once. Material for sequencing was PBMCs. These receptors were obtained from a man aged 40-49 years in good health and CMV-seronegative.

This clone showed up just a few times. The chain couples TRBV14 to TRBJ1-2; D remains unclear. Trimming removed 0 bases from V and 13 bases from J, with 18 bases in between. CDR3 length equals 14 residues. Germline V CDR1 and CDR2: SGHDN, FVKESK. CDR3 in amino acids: CASSQEGGRPLGTF. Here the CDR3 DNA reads TGTGCCAGCAGCCAAGAGGGAGGACGTCCTTTGGGCACCTTC.

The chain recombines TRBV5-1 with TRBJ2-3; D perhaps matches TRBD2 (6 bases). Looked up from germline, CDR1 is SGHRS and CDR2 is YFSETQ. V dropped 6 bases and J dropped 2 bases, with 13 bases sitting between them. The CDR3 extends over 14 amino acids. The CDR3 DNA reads TGCGCCAGCAAAGCGGGCGTCCACACAGATACGCAGTATTTT. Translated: CASKAGVHTDTQYF.

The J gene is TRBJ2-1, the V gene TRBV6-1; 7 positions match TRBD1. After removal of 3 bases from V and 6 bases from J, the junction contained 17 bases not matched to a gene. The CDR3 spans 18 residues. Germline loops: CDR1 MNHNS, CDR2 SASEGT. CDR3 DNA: TGTGCCAGCAGTGACCCCTACCGCCGAGACAGGGCTTTCAATGAGCAGTTCTTC. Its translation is CASSDPYRRDRAFNEQFF.

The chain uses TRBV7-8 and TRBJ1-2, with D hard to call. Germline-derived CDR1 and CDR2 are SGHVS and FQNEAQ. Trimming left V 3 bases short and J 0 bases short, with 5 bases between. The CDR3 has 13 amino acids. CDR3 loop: CASSFDSNYGYTF. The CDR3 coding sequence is TGTGCCAGCAGCTTCGACTCTAACTATGGCTACACCTTC. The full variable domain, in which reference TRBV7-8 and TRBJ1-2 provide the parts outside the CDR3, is GAGVSQSPRYKVAKRGQDVALRCDPISGHVSLFWYQQALGQGPEFLTYFQNEAQLDKSGLPSDRFFAERPEGSVSTLKIQRTQQEDSAVYLCASSFDSNYGYTFGSGTRLTVV.

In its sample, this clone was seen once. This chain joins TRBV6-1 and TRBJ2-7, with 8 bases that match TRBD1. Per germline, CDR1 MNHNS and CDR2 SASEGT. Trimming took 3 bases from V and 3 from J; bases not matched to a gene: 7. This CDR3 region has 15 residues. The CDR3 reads CASSDEGQAYYEQYF. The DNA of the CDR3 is TGTGCCAGCAGTGACGAGGGACAGGCGTACTACGAGCAGTACTTC.

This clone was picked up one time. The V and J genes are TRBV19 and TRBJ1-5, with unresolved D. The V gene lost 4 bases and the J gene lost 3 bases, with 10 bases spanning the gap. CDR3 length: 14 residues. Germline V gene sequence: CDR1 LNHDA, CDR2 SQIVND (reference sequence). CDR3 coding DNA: TGTGCCAGTAGTACCTCAGGAAACAATCAGCCCCAGCATTTT. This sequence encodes CASSTSGNNQPQHF.

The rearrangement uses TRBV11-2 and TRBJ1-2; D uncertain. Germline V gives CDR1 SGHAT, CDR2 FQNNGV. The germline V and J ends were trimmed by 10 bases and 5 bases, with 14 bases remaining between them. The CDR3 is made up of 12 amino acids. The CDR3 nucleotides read TGTGCCATAATGACGTTGCGGTATGGCTACACCTTC. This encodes CAIMTLRYGYTF.

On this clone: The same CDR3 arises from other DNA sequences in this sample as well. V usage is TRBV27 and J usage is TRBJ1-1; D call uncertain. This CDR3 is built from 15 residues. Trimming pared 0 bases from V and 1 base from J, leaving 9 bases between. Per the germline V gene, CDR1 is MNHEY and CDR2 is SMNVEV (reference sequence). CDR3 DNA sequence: TGTGCCAGCAGTTTATCGGGCGCCGGGAACACTGAAGCTTTCTTT. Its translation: CASSLSGAGNTEAFF.